This T cell receptor (beta chain) comes out of a study of blood T cell repertoires in COVID-19. The wider study: The United States, Italy and Spain supplied acute and convalescent COVID-19 samples. T cells, B-cell-depleted T cells, or PBMCs supplied cDNA or gDNA.

Participants, about 18 to 90 years old, spanned around 26 US areas. Each recovered donor of Cohort 3 presented with two negative PCRs, clearance, or symptom resolution. Germline CDR1 ENHRY, CDR2 SYGVKD. This CDR3 has 14 amino acids. Between the trimmed V and J ends, which lost 5 bases and 6 bases, there was a span of 13 bases. The data were produced by immunoSEQ multiplex PCR, yet TCRdb's version contains in-frame clones alone and is incomplete. Among a few hundred thousand clones listed, roughly four fifths were seen once. Sequenced material: PBMCs or T cells enriched from blood (not recorded which). The J gene is TRBJ1-4, the V gene TRBV10-3; D is possibly TRBD1 (5 bases). The TCR sequence derives from a woman aged 50 to 60 who had recovered from COVID-19. The CDR3 is CAISSQGGDEKLFF. CDR3 in DNA: TGTGCCATCAGTAGCCAGGGCGGCGATGAAAAACTGTTTTTT.